Below are 20 T cell receptor beta chains sequenced from a single sample in a study of T cell repertoires in cytomegalovirus infection. TCRdb fed the reads into MiXCR, producing one record per CDR3 protein. The sample has about 490,000 distinct CDR3 sequences, 26% seen once. Sequenced sample: PBMCs. All receptors come from a human donor in good health (CMV status not recorded). Some clones in this sample may be carry-over from other donors' samples.

The V call is TRBV5-1, the J call TRBJ2-5; 7 nucleotides line up with TRBD1. The germline gives CDR1 SGHRS, CDR2 YFSETQ. The CDR3 contains 16 residues. Trimming at V came to 4 bases and at J to 2 bases, leaving 11 bases not matched to a gene. The DNA of the CDR3 is TGCGCCAGCAGCGGATCAGGGGGTCCACCACAAGAGACCCAGTACTTC. This encodes CASSGSGGPPQETQYF.

The genes are TRBV11-2 and TRBJ2-3; TRBD2 matches 8 bases. Unmatched junction bases numbered 14, after V lost 6 bases and J lost 0 bases. CDR1 SGHAT and CDR2 FQNNGV come from the germline V gene. The CDR3 covers 18 residues. CDR3 in DNA: TGTGCCAGCAGAACAAACCGCCGTAGCGGGACTAGCACAGATACGCAGTATTTT. It specifies CASRTNRRSGTSTDTQYF.

This rearrangement joins TRBV6-6 to TRBJ2-5; TRBD2 agrees at 12 bases. Unmatched junction bases numbered 5, after V lost 6 bases and J lost 3 bases. Germline-derived CDR1 and CDR2 are MNHNY and SVGAGI (reference sequence). There are 15 residues in the CDR3. CDR3 region: CASRLRTSGEETQYF. The CDR3 region has the DNA TGTGCCAGCAGACTCCGGACTAGCGGGGAAGAGACCCAGTACTTC.

This clonotype was seen many times. The chain has TRBV7-2 and TRBJ2-3; D may be TRBD2 (6 bases). Germline CDR1 reads SGHTA; CDR2 reads FQGNSA. V lost 4 bases to trimming and J lost 4 bases, with 6 bases between them. The CDR3 spans 12 residues. The CDR3 region is CASSSGADTQYF. The CDR3 bases are TGTGCCAGCAGCTCGGGAGCAGATACGCAGTATTTT. The whole variable domain, filled in from reference TRBV7-2 and TRBJ2-3, reads GAGVSQSPSNKVTEKGKDVELRCDPISGHTALYWYRQSLGQGLEFLIYFQGNSAPDKSGLPSDRFSAERTGGSVSTLTIQRTQQEDSAVYLCASSSGADTQYFGPGTRLTVL.

The count of this clonotype is one. A much larger clone differs from this one at a single base, so this may be a read error. The chain links TRBV6-2 or TRBV6-3 to TRBJ2-1, with a tentative D call TRBD2 (5 bases). The CDR3 spans 14 residues. The V end lost 2 bases, the J end lost 0 bases, and 5 bases lay between the germline ends. Germline-derived CDR1 and CDR2 are MNHEY and SVGEGT. The CDR3 region has the DNA TGTGCCAGCAGTTACCGGGACTCCTACAATGAGCAGTTCTTC. It encodes CASSYRDSYNEQFF.

The chain uses TRBV19 and TRBJ2-3; D is possibly TRBD1 (6 bases). CDR1 is LNHDA and CDR2 is SQIVND in the germline V gene (reference sequence). The CDR3 consists of 14 residues. The ends were cut back, 6 bases at V and 4 bases at J, with 14 bases in the middle. CDR3 residues: CASRSGGTADTQYF. The CDR3 DNA follows: TGTGCCAGTAGAAGTGGGGGCACGGCAGATACGCAGTATTTT.

This clonotype was observed a few times. The chain carries TRBV7-6 and TRBJ2-1; 12 nucleotides agree with TRBD2. The CDR3 is 16 amino acids. V trimming: 2 bases; J trimming: 8 bases; junction bases outside the gene matches: 7. Germline V gene data show CDR1 as SGHVS and CDR2 as FNYEAQ. The CDR3 nucleotides are TGTGCCAGCAGCTTATCCCGACTAGCGGGAGTCCATGAGCAGTTCTTC. Protein product: CASSLSRLAGVHEQFF.

The V gene is TRBV29-1, the J gene TRBJ2-7; D may be TRBD2 (6 bases). This CDR3 is 13 amino acids long. V gave up 3 bases and J gave up 3 bases, with 12 bases separating them. Germline V gives CDR1 SQVTM, CDR2 ANQGSEA. The chain's CDR3 is CSVEQVGGYEQYF. CDR3 nucleotides: TGCAGCGTTGAGCAGGTGGGGGGCTACGAGCAGTACTTC.

V and J are TRBV6-2 or TRBV6-3 and TRBJ2-7; possible D gene TRBD2, 5 bases. The germline CDR1 and CDR2 sequences are MNHEY and SVGEGT. The CDR3 has 13 residues. V lost 1 base, J lost 7 bases, and 11 bases lay in between. The CDR3 nucleotides read TGTGCCAGCAGTTACTTTGAGGGTGGGGAGCAGTACTTC. Residues: CASSYFEGGEQYF.

This chain uses TRBV30 with TRBJ2-3, with D uncertain. The J call may not be correct, given that the DNA end is closer to TRBJ1-5. The CDR3 contains 14 residues. Germline-derived CDR1 and CDR2 are GTSNPN and SVGIG (reference sequence). The chain's CDR3 is CAWSEGGSADTQHF. The CDR3 bases are TGTGCCTGGAGTGAAGGCGGGAGCGCAGATACGCAGCATTTT.

The CDR3 DNA reads TGTGCCAGCAGCTTAATTACTAGGACAGATACGCAGTATTTT. Protein product: CASSLITRTDTQYF. The chain couples TRBV7-2 to TRBJ2-3; perhaps TRBD2 as D (5 bases). Looked up from germline, CDR1 is SGHTA and CDR2 is FQGNSA. V dropped 2 bases and J dropped 3 bases, with 9 bases sitting between them. CDR3 length: 14 residues.

This clonotype has a handful of counts. The rearrangement uses TRBV20-1 and TRBJ1-1, with 9 bases fitting TRBD1. CDR1 and CDR2 from the germline V gene are DFQATT and SNEGSKA (reference sequence). The CDR3 has 16 amino acids. Losses at the gene ends were 0 bases for V and 0 bases for J; bases not matched to a gene: 5. CDR3 in DNA: TGCAGTGCTAGAGATCCGGGACAGGGCCTGAACACTGAAGCTTTCTTT. Encoded protein: CSARDPGQGLNTEAFF.

This chain links TRBV20-1 with TRBJ1-3, with TRBD1 as a possible D gene (5 bases). Germline V lookup: CDR1 DFQATT, CDR2 SNEGSKA (reference sequence). The CDR3 is 15 residues long. Trimming stripped 0 bases from V and 8 bases from J, with 17 bases between. CDR3 bases: TGCAGTGCTAGAGATCCGGGCAGGGCTCAGGACACCATATATTTT. Protein sequence: CSARDPGRAQDTIYF.

V and J are TRBV6-5 and TRBJ1-1; TRBD1 is a possible D gene (6 bases). The CDR3 has 14 amino acids. Germline V gene sequence: CDR1 MNHEY, CDR2 SVGAGI. V gave up 9 bases and J gave up 4 bases, with 18 bases separating them. The CDR3 loop is CASSLQGLSTEAFF. The DNA of the CDR3 is TGTGCCAGTAGTCTACAGGGTCTATCCACTGAAGCTTTCTTT.

This chain joins TRBV27 and TRBJ1-5; weak D call: TRBD1 (6 bases). There are 15 residues in the CDR3. V lost 5 bases and J 0 bases, leaving 11 bases between the germline ends. Per the germline V gene, CDR1 is MNHEY and CDR2 is SMNVEV (reference sequence). This chain's CDR3 is CASSPQGHSNQPQHF. CDR3 nucleotide sequence: TGTGCCAGCAGTCCTCAGGGACATAGCAATCAGCCCCAGCATTTT.

There are a few counts of this clonotype. This chain connects TRBV2 to TRBJ2-1; TRBD2 matches 12 bases. The CDR3 runs 15 residues. Trimming removed 5 bases from V and 9 bases from J; junction bases left unmatched: 8. Germline V gene data show CDR1 as SNHLY and CDR2 as FYNNEI. This CDR3 is CASSSGTSGSREQFF. The CDR3 coding sequence is TGTGCCAGCAGTTCCGGGACTAGCGGGTCTCGTGAGCAGTTCTTC.

A few counts support this clonotype. The chain joins TRBV5-1 to TRBJ1-3; 7 positions match TRBD1. CDR1 SGHRS and CDR2 YFSETQ come from the germline V gene. The CDR3 length is 17 residues. V lost 4 bases to trimming and J lost 0 bases; unmatched junction nucleotides: 10. This CDR3 is CASSPTGVGDSGNTIYF. The CDR3 DNA follows: TGCGCCAGCAGCCCTACAGGGGTAGGAGACTCTGGAAACACCATATATTTT.

This clonotype was found a few times. J is TRBJ2-1 and V is TRBV2; the D is unclear. Trimming left V 4 bases short and J 10 bases short, with 8 bases between. This CDR3 has 11 residues. Germline V gene sequence: CDR1 SNHLY, CDR2 FYNNEI. CDR3 sequence (DNA): TGTGCCAGCAGTGGGGCTGGGGAGCAGTTCTTC. Amino acids: CASSGAGEQFF.

The chain has TRBV4-3 and TRBJ2-3, with D possibly matching TRBD1 (6 bases). The CDR3 sequence is 11 residues long. V was trimmed by 4 bases and J by 11 bases, leaving 10 bases between them. CDR1 and CDR2 from the germline V gene are LGHNA and YSLEER. The CDR3 region is CASSRPGQQYF. In DNA form, the CDR3 reads TGCGCCAGCAGCCGACCGGGACAGCAGTATTTT.

This clonotype has a handful of counts. The chain combines TRBV18 with TRBJ1-3, with no clear D. The CDR3 runs to 14 residues. Germline V CDR1 and CDR2: KGHSH, LQKENI. The V and J ends lost 3 bases and 2 bases respectively, with 8 bases between them. This CDR3 is CASSPTQTGNTIYF. For the CDR3, the DNA is TGTGCCAGCTCACCTACCCAGACTGGAAACACCATATATTTT.